Presented here are 9 T cell receptor beta chains from one specimen sequenced in a study of shared clonotypes between healthy human individuals. The repertoire was sequenced with immunoSEQ multiplex PCR; TCRdb's copy has only in-frame clones and lacks some. This repertoire shows 1.4 million or so clones, around 98.5% found once; its top ten account for roughly 0.36%. Sequencing was performed on naive CD4+ T cells sorted from blood. Subset: CD45RA+ positively selected. These receptors all stem from a man aged 30-40 years in good health.

The rearrangement uses TRBV6-1 and TRBJ2-1; D might be TRBD2 (6 bases). Trimming took off 3 bases at V and 6 bases at J, with 12 bases between the two ends. The V gene's germline CDR1 is MNHNS and CDR2 SASEGT. The CDR3 consists of 14 residues. The CDR3, as DNA: TGTGCCAGCAGTGATACCGGGAGAGGCAATGAGCAGTTCTTC. It translates to CASSDTGRGNEQFF.

The chain has TRBV28 and TRBJ1-4; D is possibly TRBD1 (5 bases). The CDR3 extends over 14 amino acids. Germline V gene lookup returns CDR1 MDHEN and CDR2 SYDVKM. Trimming cost V 6 bases and J 0 bases, with 8 bases left between them. CDR3 DNA: TGTGCCAGCAGGCAGGGTCCAACTAATGAAAAACTGTTTTTT. Protein sequence: CASRQGPTNEKLFF.

This clone was picked up one time. The chain has TRBV6-1 and TRBJ2-7, with no clear D. Trimming stripped 2 bases from V and 6 bases from J, with 11 bases between. This CDR3 spans 13 amino acids. Germline assignment: CDR1 MNHNS and CDR2 SASEGT. CDR3: CASSESSIFEQYF. DNA for the CDR3: TGTGCCAGCAGTGAATCTAGTATCTTCGAGCAGTACTTC.

The J gene is TRBJ1-2, the V gene TRBV4-1, with D perhaps TRBD1 (5 bases). Trimming stripped 4 bases from V and 0 bases from J, with 12 bases between. The CDR3 spans 15 residues. Germline values: CDR1 MGHRA, CDR2 YSYEKL. CDR3 loop: CASSPGTGANYGYTF. In nucleotides, the CDR3 is TGCGCCAGCAGCCCCGGGACTGGAGCTAACTATGGCTACACCTTC.

About this clone itself: Additional DNA sequences in this sample encode the identical CDR3. This sequence joins TRBV5-1 and TRBJ2-3; no firm D call. CDR3 length: 12 amino acids. The germline V gene encodes CDR1 SGHRS and CDR2 YFSETQ. V was cut by 3 bases and J by 3 bases, with 5 bases left in between. The CDR3 DNA is TGCGCCAGCAGCTACAGTACAGATACGCAGTATTTT. It specifies CASSYSTDTQYF.

V gene TRBV2 combines with J gene TRBJ1-2; D ambiguous. The CDR3 has 15 amino acids. Between the trimmed V and J ends, which lost 6 bases and 2 bases, there was a span of 16 bases. CDR1 and CDR2 (germline): SNHLY, FYNNEI. The CDR3 DNA reads TGTGCCAGCAGAGTCCCTCAGCAAAAAAACTATGGCTACACCTTC. Translating gives CASRVPQQKNYGYTF. Full variable domain (rest looked up from reference TRBV2 and TRBJ1-2): EPEVTQTPSHQVTQMGQEVILRCVPISNHLYFYWYRQILGQKVEFLVSFYNNEISEKSEIFDDQFSVERPDGSNFTLKIRSTKLEDSAMYFCASRVPQQKNYGYTFGSGTRLTVV.

The chain employs TRBV7-8 and TRBJ1-5; TRBD1 is a possible D gene (6 bases). This CDR3 comprises 16 residues. Per the germline V gene, CDR1 is SGHVS and CDR2 is FQNEAQ. Trimming took off 2 bases at V and 8 bases at J, with 19 bases between the two ends. The CDR3 coding sequence is TGTGCCAGCAGCTTATTAGGTTGGGGGGGCACGGAGCCCCAGCATTTT. Its protein product is CASSLLGWGGTEPQHF.

Comment on this clone: An end of the junction does not agree with germline; a read error may underlie this. The CDR3 coding sequence is TGTGCTAGCAGCGCAGGGGAGGAGAAGACCCAGTACTTC. Its protein product is CASSAGEEKTQYF. The chain combines TRBV7-7 with TRBJ2-5, with D perhaps being TRBD1 or TRBD2 (6 bases each). The CDR3 runs 13 residues. Germline assignment: CDR1 SSHAT and CDR2 FNYEAQ (reference sequence). Supplemented by reference TRBV7-7 and TRBJ2-5, the full variable domain reads GAGVSQSPRYKVTKRGQDVTLRCDPISSHATLYWYQQALGQGPEFLTYFNYEAQPDKSGLPSDRFSAERPEGSISTLTIQRTEQRDSAMYRCASSAGEEKTQYFGPGTRLLVL.

As regards this clone: The same CDR3 can be traced to other DNA sequences in this sample. The V gene is TRBV18, the J gene TRBJ2-7; weak D call: TRBD2 (6 bases). Trimming cost V 4 bases and J 2 bases, with 9 bases left between them. This CDR3 is built from 13 residues. The V gene's germline CDR1 is KGHSH and CDR2 LQKENI. The CDR3 sequence: CASSLAETYEQYF. Here the CDR3 DNA reads TGTGCCAGCTCACTAGCGGAAACCTACGAGCAGTACTTC.